The 28 T cell receptor beta chains listed next were all sequenced from one sample in a study of siplizumab effects on memory and regulatory T cells. TCRdb keeps only in-frame clones here, not all; method: immunoSEQ multiplex PCR. Of over 35,000 clones listed, roughly 90% were seen once; the top ten hold roughly 0.25%. Material: naive CD4+ T cells sorted from blood. These receptors all come from a human donor in good health.

The CDR3 DNA reads TGTGCCTCCAAGACAGGGCCGGAAAACTATGGCTACACCTTC. It specifies CASKTGPENYGYTF. The chain recombines TRBV10-3 with TRBJ1-2; TRBD1 matches at 7 bases. There are 14 residues in the CDR3. V gave up 11 bases and J gave up 2 bases; unmatched junction bases: 11. CDR1 is ENHRY, CDR2 SYGVKD, per germline.

The J gene is TRBJ1-5, the V gene TRBV5-8; no reliable D call. The CDR3 has 16 amino acids. Trimming took off 2 bases at V and 0 bases at J, with 12 bases between the two ends. Germline V gene data show CDR1 as SGHTS and CDR2 as YDEGEE. The DNA for the CDR3 is TGTGCCAGCAGCTTAAAGACTTCACTTAGCAATCAGCCCCAGCATTTT. The encoded protein is CASSLKTSLSNQPQHF.

V usage is TRBV19 and J usage is TRBJ1-5; unclear D gene. This CDR3 has 13 residues. The germline V gene has CDR1 LNHDA and CDR2 SQIVND (reference sequence). Trimming removed 2 bases at V and 0 bases at J, with 2 bases between. Written as DNA, the CDR3 is TGTGCCAGTAGTATATCTAGCAATCAGCCCCAGCATTTT. The encoded protein is CASSISSNQPQHF.

The CDR3 is CASSETGSKSSTEAFF. CDR3 DNA sequence: TGTGCCAGCAGTGAAACAGGGTCAAAGAGTAGCACTGAAGCTTTCTTT. The V and J genes are TRBV25-1 and TRBJ1-1; D perhaps matches TRBD1 (6 bases). This CDR3 comprises 16 residues. Trimming shortened V by 2 bases and J by 4 bases, and 17 bases separated the two germline ends. The V gene's germline CDR1 is MGHDK and CDR2 SYGVNS.

This CDR3 is CASSLRTDVRYGYTF. CDR3 DNA sequence: TGTGCCAGCAGCCTCCGGACAGACGTTCGCTATGGCTACACCTTC. The J gene is TRBJ1-2, the V gene TRBV5-6; D is possibly TRBD1 (6 bases). The CDR3 sequence is 15 residues long. From germline, CDR1 is SGHDT and CDR2 YYEEEE. Trimming left V 4 bases short and J 4 bases short, with 17 bases between.

The chain has TRBV11-2 and TRBJ2-5; maybe TRBD2 (5 bases). V lost 5 bases and J 5 bases, leaving 15 bases between the germline ends. CDR3 length: 14 residues. Germline V CDR1 and CDR2: SGHAT, FQNNGV. CDR3 in amino acids: CASSPNVGGETQYF. CDR3 DNA sequence: TGTGCCAGCAGCCCCAACGTCGGCGGGGAGACCCAGTACTTC. The full variable domain, its missing parts supplied by reference TRBV11-2 and TRBJ2-5, is EAGVAQSPRYKIIEKRQSVAFWCNPISGHATLYWYQQILGQGPKLLIQFQNNGVVDDSQLPKDRFSAERLKGVDSTLKIQPAKLEDSAVYLCASSPNVGGETQYFGPGTRLLVL.

The chain combines TRBV11-3 with TRBJ2-5, with unresolved D. Germline V gene sequence: CDR1 SGHNT, CDR2 YENEEA. The CDR3 consists of 13 residues. Trimming removed 2 bases at V and 5 bases at J, with 9 bases between. The CDR3 DNA sequence: TGTGCCAGCAGCTTAAGGTTAAGGGAGACCCAGTACTTC. It yields the protein CASSLRLRETQYF.

This clone turned up a few times. CDR3 coding DNA: TGTGCCATCAGTGAGTCGAGGTCAGGGGTCAATCAGCCCCAGCATTTT. Translation gives CAISESRSGVNQPQHF. The rearrangement uses TRBV10-3 and TRBJ1-5; perhaps TRBD1 as D (6 bases). The CDR3 covers 16 residues. Trimming cost V 0 bases and J 3 bases, with 12 bases left between them. Germline CDR1 ENHRY, CDR2 SYGVKD.

The J gene is TRBJ2-5, the V gene TRBV7-9, with 10 bases matching TRBD2. The CDR3 has 15 residues. The V segment lost 3 bases and the J segment 4 bases; nucleotides outside the gene matches: 5. Germline V CDR1 and CDR2: SEHNR, FQNEAQ (reference sequence). Here the CDR3 reads CASSFQASGRETQYF. The DNA for the CDR3 is TGTGCCAGCAGCTTTCAGGCTAGCGGGAGAGAGACCCAGTACTTC. The full variable domain, its missing parts supplied by reference TRBV7-9 and TRBJ2-5, is DTGVSQNPRHKITKRGQNVTFRCDPISEHNRLYWYRQTLGQGPEFLTYFQNEAQLEKSRLLSDRFSAERPKGSFSTLEIQRTEQGDSAMYLCASSFQASGRETQYFGPGTRLLVL.

As for this clone: Other DNA sequences in the sample encode the same CDR3. The chain has TRBV4-1 and TRBJ1-6, with D unresolved. This CDR3 is built from 16 residues. The germline V and J ends were trimmed by 0 bases and 6 bases, with 12 bases remaining between them. Germline values: CDR1 MGHRA, CDR2 YSYEKL. As DNA, the CDR3 is TGCGCCAGCAGCCAAGACCGAACGGAACTTAATTCACCCCTCCACTTT. It codes for CASSQDRTELNSPLHF.

The chain recombines TRBV5-6 with TRBJ1-5, with D tentatively TRBD1 (5 bases). Germline-derived CDR1 and CDR2 are SGHDT and YYEEEE. V was shortened by 0 bases and J by 1 base, with 17 bases between the two germline ends. There are 18 residues in the CDR3. The CDR3 loop reads CASSLGGIGQASNQPQHF. The DNA for the CDR3 is TGTGCCAGCAGCTTGGGTGGGATTGGACAAGCCAGCAATCAGCCCCAGCATTTT.

The V gene is TRBV6-5, the J gene TRBJ2-7; possibly TRBD2 for D (5 bases). Trimming pared 4 bases from V and 7 bases from J, leaving 11 bases between. CDR3 size: 12 residues. Germline V gives CDR1 MNHEY, CDR2 SVGAGI. In DNA form, the CDR3 reads TGTGCCAGCAGTTGGGTCCGGGAAGAGCAGTACTTC. Amino acid sequence: CASSWVREEQYF.

This clone was detected a few times. This chain joins TRBV9 and TRBJ1-2, with D maybe TRBD1 (5 bases). Trimming removed 1 base at V and 1 base at J, with 11 bases between. CDR1 is SGDLS and CDR2 is YYNGEE in the germline V gene. This CDR3 has 15 amino acids. The CDR3 loop is CASSVSPRGNYGYTF. The CDR3 DNA follows: TGTGCCAGCAGCGTAAGCCCAAGGGGTAACTATGGCTACACCTTC.

This chain connects TRBV27 to TRBJ2-3; D is undetermined. Trimming took 4 bases from V and 2 from J, leaving 10 bases between them. Per the germline V gene, CDR1 is MNHEY and CDR2 is SMNVEV (reference sequence). This CDR3 region has 14 residues. The CDR3 loop is CASSYGRTTDTQYF. The CDR3, as DNA: TGTGCCAGCAGTTACGGCAGAACCACAGATACGCAGTATTTT.

The chain carries TRBV7-2 and TRBJ2-3; no firm D call. The germline CDR1 and CDR2 sequences are SGHTA and FQGNSA. This CDR3 has 14 residues. Trimming took 5 bases from V and 1 from J, leaving 10 bases between them. CDR3 protein: CASSPRGGTDTQYF. For the CDR3, the DNA is TGTGCCAGCAGCCCCAGAGGAGGCACAGATACGCAGTATTTT.

The chain is built from TRBV9 and TRBJ1-3; weak D call: TRBD1 (5 bases). Trimming stripped 0 bases from V and 3 bases from J, with 7 bases between. CDR3 length equals 14 residues. Looked up from germline, CDR1 is SGDLS and CDR2 is YYNGEE. CDR3 loop: CASSVEGFGNTIYF. In DNA form, the CDR3 reads TGTGCCAGCAGCGTAGAGGGGTTTGGAAACACCATATATTTT.

The chain recombines TRBV7-8 with TRBJ1-2, with D possibly TRBD1 on 5 matching bases. This CDR3 is built from 15 residues. Between the trimmed V and J ends, which lost 5 bases and 5 bases, there was a span of 18 bases. Per the germline V gene, CDR1 is SGHVS and CDR2 is FQNEAQ. CDR3 region: CASSNSRGRKYGYTF. The CDR3 coding sequence is TGTGCCAGCAGCAACTCGAGGGGCAGGAAGTATGGCTACACCTTC.

The rearrangement joins TRBV7-8 to TRBJ1-4; TRBD1 might be the D (5 bases). Germline CDR1 reads SGHVS; CDR2 reads FQNEAQ. This CDR3 contains 15 residues. With 1 base removed from V and 0 bases from J, the gap between germline ends came to 6 bases. CDR3 in amino acids: CASSLGQSTNEKLFF. CDR3 nucleotides: TGTGCCAGCAGCTTAGGACAGTCAACTAATGAAAAACTGTTTTTT.

The chain employs TRBV7-8 and TRBJ2-2; 9 bases are shared with TRBD2. CDR1 is SGHVS, CDR2 FQNEAQ, per germline. This CDR3 comprises 15 residues. V lost 5 bases and J lost 5; bases outside the gene matches: 6. The DNA of the CDR3 is TGTGCCAGCAGCATACTAGCGGGCCTAACCGGGGAGCTGTTTTTT. Amino acid sequence: CASSILAGLTGELFF.

The rearrangement joins TRBV30 to TRBJ2-2; D is unresolved. This CDR3 is built from 11 residues. CDR1 GTSNPN and CDR2 SVGIG come from the germline V gene (reference sequence). Trimming cost V 2 bases and J 9 bases, with 7 bases left between them. CDR3 in amino acids: CAWSSRRELFF. CDR3 DNA sequence: TGTGCCTGGAGTTCAAGGCGGGAGCTGTTTTTT.

The rearrangement uses TRBV18 and TRBJ2-2; D could derive from TRBD1 or TRBD2 (6 bases each). Germline V gene data show CDR1 as KGHSH and CDR2 as LQKENI. This CDR3 has 17 amino acids. Deletions cut 2 bases from V and 4 bases from J, with 17 bases between. The CDR3 spells CASSPTQGRFGTGELFF. As DNA, the CDR3 is TGTGCCAGCTCACCAACCCAGGGGAGGTTTGGCACCGGGGAGCTGTTTTTT. Drawing the rest from reference TRBV18 and TRBJ2-2, the complete variable domain is NAGVMQNPRHLVRRRGQEARLRCSPMKGHSHVYWYRQLPEEGLKFMVYLQKENIIDESGMPKERFSAEFPKEGPSILRIQQVVRGDSAAYFCASSPTQGRFGTGELFFGEGSRLTVL.

The V and J genes are TRBV5-6 and TRBJ2-5, with D possibly being TRBD2 (6 bases). Trimming removed 1 base at V and 9 bases at J, with 7 bases between. The germline gives CDR1 SGHDT, CDR2 YYEEEE. This CDR3 is built from 11 residues. DNA for the CDR3: TGTGCCAGCAGCTTGAGGGAGGCCCAGTACTTC. This codes for CASSLREAQYF.

The chain combines TRBV11-2 with TRBJ2-5, with D perhaps TRBD2 (6 bases). The germline gives CDR1 SGHAT, CDR2 FQNNGV. This CDR3 region has 15 residues. Trimming removed 2 bases at V and 0 bases at J, with 10 bases between. The CDR3 coding sequence is TGTGCCAGCAGCTTATTCGGAGGGTACCAAGAGACCCAGTACTTC. The encoded protein is CASSLFGGYQETQYF.

This clone was recorded only once. The genes are TRBV9 and TRBJ2-5, with 10 bases matching TRBD2. With V trimmed by 3 bases and J by 6 bases, 11 bases remained unmatched. The CDR3 has 16 amino acids. Per germline, CDR1 SGDLS and CDR2 YYNGEE. The CDR3 sequence: CASSAFGVAGGQTQYF. The CDR3 coding sequence is TGTGCCAGCAGCGCGTTTGGAGTAGCGGGGGGTCAGACCCAGTACTTC.

The chain uses TRBV5-1 and TRBJ2-1, with D tentatively TRBD2 (6 bases). CDR3 length: 16 amino acids. The ends were cut back, 4 bases at V and 5 bases at J, with 19 bases in the middle. The V gene's germline CDR1 is SGHRS and CDR2 YFSETQ. The CDR3 sequence: CASSLVSGTYNNEQFF. CDR3 nucleotide sequence: TGCGCCAGCAGCCTGGTGTCCGGGACTTATAACAATGAGCAGTTCTTC.

The chain is built from TRBV30 and TRBJ2-1, with 9 bases aligning to TRBD2. The CDR3 totals 13 residues. Germline V gives CDR1 GTSNPN, CDR2 SVGIG (reference sequence). V was pared by 7 bases and J by 1 base, with 2 bases of the junction left unmatched. The CDR3 reads CAYSGSSYNEQFF. Written as DNA, the CDR3 is TGTGCCTATAGCGGGAGTTCCTACAATGAGCAGTTCTTC.

This chain uses TRBV11-2 with TRBJ1-2; 9 bases map to TRBD1. The CDR3 covers 15 residues. Germline trimming cut 3 bases from V and 2 bases from J; bases unmatched to any gene: 4. Germline CDR1 and CDR2: SGHAT and FQNNGV. DNA for the CDR3: TGTGCCAGCAGCTTGGTGGACAGGGGAAACTATGGCTACACCTTC. Translation: CASSLVDRGNYGYTF.

The rearrangement links TRBV6-1 to TRBJ2-5; no reliable D call. The germline V and J ends were trimmed by 3 bases and 5 bases, with 7 bases remaining between them. The CDR3 runs 12 residues. CDR1 and CDR2 from the germline V gene are MNHNS and SASEGT. CDR3 sequence: CASSERSETQYF. CDR3 in DNA: TGTGCCAGCAGTGAGAGATCGGAGACCCAGTACTTC.